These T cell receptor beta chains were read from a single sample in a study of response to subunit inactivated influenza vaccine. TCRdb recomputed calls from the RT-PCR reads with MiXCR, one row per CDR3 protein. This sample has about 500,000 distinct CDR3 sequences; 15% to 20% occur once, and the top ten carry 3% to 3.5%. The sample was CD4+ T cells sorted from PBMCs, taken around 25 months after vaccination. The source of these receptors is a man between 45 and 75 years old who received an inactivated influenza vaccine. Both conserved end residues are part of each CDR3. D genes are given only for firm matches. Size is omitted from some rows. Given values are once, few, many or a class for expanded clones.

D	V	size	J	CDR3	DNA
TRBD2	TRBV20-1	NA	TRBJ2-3	CSARPRLAGDWDTQYF	TGCAGTGCTCGCCCCCGGCTAGCGGGAGATTGGGATACGCAGTATTTT
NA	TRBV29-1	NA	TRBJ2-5	CSVEDRGLGKTQYF	TGCAGCGTTGAAGATCGAGGGCTGGGGAAGACCCAGTACTTC
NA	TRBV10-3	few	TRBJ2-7	CAISTGSYEQYF	TGTGCCATCAGTACAGGGTCCTACGAGCAGTACTTC
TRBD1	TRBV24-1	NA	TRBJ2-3	CATSRGQGADTQYF	TGTGCCACCAGTCGGGGACAGGGGGCAGATACGCAGTATTTT
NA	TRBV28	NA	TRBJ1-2	CASTQGGYTGYTF	TGTGCCAGCACGCAGGGAGGGTATACAGGCTACACCTTC
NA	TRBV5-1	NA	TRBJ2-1	CASTLGPANNEQFF	TGCGCCAGCACCCTGGGCCCAGCCAACAATGAGCAGTTCTTC
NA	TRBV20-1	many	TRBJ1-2	CSARDRLRQQAARGYTF	TGCAGTGCTAGAGATCGGTTGCGACAGCAGGCAGCGCGGGGCTACACCTTC
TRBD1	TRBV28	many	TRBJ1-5	CASSTAIRGPARSNQPQHF	TGTGCCAGCAGTACCGCCATCAGGGGGCCGGCGCGTAGCAATCAGCCCCAGCATTTT
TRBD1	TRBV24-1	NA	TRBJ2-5	CATSDSAGTGGWETQYF	TGTGCCACCAGTGATTCCGCCGGGACAGGGGGCTGGGAGACCCAGTACTTC
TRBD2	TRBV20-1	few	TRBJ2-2	CSARSLTSGGNTGELFF	TGCAGTGCTAGGAGCTTGACTAGCGGGGGAAACACCGGGGAGCTGTTTTTT
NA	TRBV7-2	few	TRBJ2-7	CASSLVGQGRGEQYF	TGTGCCAGCAGCTTAGTCGGTCAGGGAAGGGGGGAGCAGTACTTC
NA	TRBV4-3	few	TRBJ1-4	CASSQDWEFFNEKLFF	TGCGCCAGCAGCCAAGATTGGGAGTTCTTTAATGAAAAACTGTTTTTT
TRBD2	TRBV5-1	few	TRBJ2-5	CASSLELGLSGGTQYF	TGCGCCAGCAGCTTGGAGTTGGGACTATCGGGGGGGACCCAGTACTTC
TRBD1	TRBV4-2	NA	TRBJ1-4	CASSQDPGTDSEKLFF	TGTGCCAGCAGCCAGGACCCAGGGACAGACTCTGAAAAACTGTTTTTT
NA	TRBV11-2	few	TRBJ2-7	CASSFTWTETYEQYF	TGTGCCAGCAGCTTTACCTGGACGGAAACCTACGAGCAGTACTTC
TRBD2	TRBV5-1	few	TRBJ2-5	CASSEALRLAGLQETQYF	TGCGCCAGCAGCGAAGCGCTCAGACTAGCGGGGCTTCAAGAGACCCAGTACTTC
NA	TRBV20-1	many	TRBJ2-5	CSARDRPGRETQYF	TGCAGTGCTAGAGATCGGCCGGGGCGGGAGACCCAGTACTTC
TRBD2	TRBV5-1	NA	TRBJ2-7	CASSPRLAGTYEQYF	TGCGCCAGCAGCCCGAGACTAGCGGGTACCTACGAGCAGTACTTC
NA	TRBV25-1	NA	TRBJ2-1	CASSTTGSSFRNEQFF	TGTGCCAGCAGTACTACCGGGTCTTCCTTTCGCAATGAGCAGTTCTTC
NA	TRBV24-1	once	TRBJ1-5	CATRGAGGDQPQHF	TGTGCCACCAGGGGGGCAGGCGGCGATCAGCCCCAGCATTTT
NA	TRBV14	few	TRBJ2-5	CASNGRGNQETQYF	TGTGCCAGCAACGGACGGGGGAACCAAGAGACCCAGTACTTC
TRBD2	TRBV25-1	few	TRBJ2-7	CASSGWTSGAYEQYF	TGTGCCAGCAGTGGGTGGACTAGCGGAGCCTACGAGCAGTACTTC
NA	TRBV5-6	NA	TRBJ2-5	CASSLRGGRETQYF	TGTGCCAGCAGCTTGAGGGGAGGTAGGGAGACCCAGTACTTC
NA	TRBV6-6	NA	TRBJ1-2	CASSLTPPTGYTF	TGTGCCAGCAGCCTGACCCCACCCACGGGCTACACCTTC
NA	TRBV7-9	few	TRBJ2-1	CASSRRREQFF	TGTGCCAGCAGCCGAAGGAGAGAGCAGTTCTTC
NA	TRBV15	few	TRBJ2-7	CATSRDGGREQYF	TGTGCCACCAGCAGAGATGGAGGGCGCGAGCAGTACTTC
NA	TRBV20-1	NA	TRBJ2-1	CSARSTSYNEQFF	TGCAGTGCACGGTCGACCTCCTACAATGAGCAGTTCTTC
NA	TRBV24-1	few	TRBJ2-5	CATSDPARTQYF	TGTGCCACCAGTGACCCCGCGAGGACCCAGTACTTC
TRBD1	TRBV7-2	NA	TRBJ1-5	CASSTAGGRQPQHF	TGTGCCAGCAGCACAGCAGGGGGCCGACAGCCCCAGCATTTT
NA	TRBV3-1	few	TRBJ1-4	CASSQDWGANEKLFF	TGTGCCAGCAGCCAAGATTGGGGAGCTAATGAAAAACTGTTTTTT
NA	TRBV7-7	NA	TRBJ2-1	CASSRWMGDEQFF	TGTGCCAGCAGCAGATGGATGGGGGATGAGCAGTTCTTC
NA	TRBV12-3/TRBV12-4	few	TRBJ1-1	CASSLLAGGPTEAFF	TGTGCCAGCAGTTTGTTGGCAGGCGGGCCCACTGAAGCTTTCTTT
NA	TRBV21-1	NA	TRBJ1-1	CASSKVRQLNTEAFF	TGTGCCAGCAGCAAAGTACGGCAGCTGAACACTGAAGCTTTCTTT
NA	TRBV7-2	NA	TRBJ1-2	CASSSARGVGYTF	TGTGCCAGCAGCTCCGCCAGGGGAGTCGGCTACACCTTC
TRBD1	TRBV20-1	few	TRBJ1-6	CSAQGQADSPLHF	TGCAGTGCTCAGGGACAGGCGGATTCACCCCTCCACTTT
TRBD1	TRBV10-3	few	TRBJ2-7	CAISRQGSYEQYF	TGTGCCATCAGCAGACAGGGTTCCTACGAGCAGTACTTC
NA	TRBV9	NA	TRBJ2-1	CASSDRVSRDEQFF	TGTGCCAGCAGCGACAGGGTCTCGCGCGATGAGCAGTTCTTC
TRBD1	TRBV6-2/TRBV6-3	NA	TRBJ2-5	CASRRDRGPPQETQYF	TGTGCCAGCCGACGGGACAGGGGGCCCCCACAAGAGACCCAGTACTTC
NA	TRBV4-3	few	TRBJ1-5	CASSPEPGVNQPQHF	TGCGCCAGCAGCCCCGAGCCAGGGGTCAATCAGCCCCAGCATTTT
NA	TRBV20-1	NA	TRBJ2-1	CSARTASYNEQFF	TGCAGTGCAAGGACAGCTTCCTACAATGAGCAGTTCTTC
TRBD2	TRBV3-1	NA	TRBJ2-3	CASSLQPGLVTDTQYF	TGTGCCAGCAGCCTACAACCGGGACTAGTGACAGATACGCAGTATTTT
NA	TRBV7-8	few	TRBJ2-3	CASSPGTLSTDTQYF	TGTGCCAGCAGCCCCGGGACTCTCAGCACAGATACGCAGTATTTT
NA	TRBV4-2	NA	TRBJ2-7	CASSLPGQYEQYF	TGTGCCAGCAGTCTACCCGGACAGTACGAGCAGTACTTC
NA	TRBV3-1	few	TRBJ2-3	CASSPGVTKSTDTQYF	TGTGCCAGCAGCCCTGGAGTGACTAAAAGCACAGATACGCAGTATTTT
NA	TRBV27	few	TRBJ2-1	CASSFRENLNEQFF	TGTGCCAGCAGTTTCCGGGAGAACCTCAATGAGCAGTTCTTC